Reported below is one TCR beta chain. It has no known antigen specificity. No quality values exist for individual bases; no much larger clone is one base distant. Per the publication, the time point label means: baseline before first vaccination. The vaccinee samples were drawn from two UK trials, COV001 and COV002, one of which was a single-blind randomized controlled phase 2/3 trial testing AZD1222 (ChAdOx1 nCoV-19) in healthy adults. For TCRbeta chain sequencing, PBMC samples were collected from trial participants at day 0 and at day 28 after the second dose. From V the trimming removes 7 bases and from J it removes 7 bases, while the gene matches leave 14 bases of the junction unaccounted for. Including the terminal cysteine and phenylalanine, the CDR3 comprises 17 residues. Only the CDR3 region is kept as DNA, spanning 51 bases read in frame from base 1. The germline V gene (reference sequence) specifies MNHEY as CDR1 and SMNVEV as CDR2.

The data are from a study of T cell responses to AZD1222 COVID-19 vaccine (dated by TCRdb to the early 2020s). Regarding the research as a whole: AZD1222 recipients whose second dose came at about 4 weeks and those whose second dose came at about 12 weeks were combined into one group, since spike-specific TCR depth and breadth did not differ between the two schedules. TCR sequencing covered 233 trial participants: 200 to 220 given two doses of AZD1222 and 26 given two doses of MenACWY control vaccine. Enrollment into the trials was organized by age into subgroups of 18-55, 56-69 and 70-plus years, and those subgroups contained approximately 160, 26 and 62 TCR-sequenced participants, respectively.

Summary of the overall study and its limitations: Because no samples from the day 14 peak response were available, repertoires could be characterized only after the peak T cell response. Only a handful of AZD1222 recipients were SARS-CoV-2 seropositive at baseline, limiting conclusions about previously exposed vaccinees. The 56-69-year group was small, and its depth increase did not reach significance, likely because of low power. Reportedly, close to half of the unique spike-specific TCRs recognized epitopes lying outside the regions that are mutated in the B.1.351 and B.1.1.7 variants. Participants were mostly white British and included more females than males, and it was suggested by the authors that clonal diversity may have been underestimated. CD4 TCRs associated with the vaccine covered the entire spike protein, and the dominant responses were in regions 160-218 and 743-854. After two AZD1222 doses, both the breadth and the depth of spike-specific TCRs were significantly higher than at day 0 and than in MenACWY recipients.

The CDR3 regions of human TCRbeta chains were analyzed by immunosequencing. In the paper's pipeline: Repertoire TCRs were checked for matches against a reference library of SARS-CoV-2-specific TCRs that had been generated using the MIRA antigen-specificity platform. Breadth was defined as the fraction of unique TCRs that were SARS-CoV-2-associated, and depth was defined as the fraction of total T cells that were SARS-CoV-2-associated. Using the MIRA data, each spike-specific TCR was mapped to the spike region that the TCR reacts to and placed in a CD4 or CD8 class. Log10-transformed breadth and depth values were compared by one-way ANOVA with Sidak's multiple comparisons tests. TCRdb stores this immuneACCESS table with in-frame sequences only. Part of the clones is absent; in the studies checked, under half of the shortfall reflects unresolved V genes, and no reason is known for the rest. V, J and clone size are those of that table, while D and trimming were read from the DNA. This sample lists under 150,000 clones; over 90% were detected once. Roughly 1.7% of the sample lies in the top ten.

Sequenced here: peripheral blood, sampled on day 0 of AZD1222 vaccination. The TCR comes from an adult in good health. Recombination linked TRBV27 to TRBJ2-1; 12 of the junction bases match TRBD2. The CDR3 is CASMGVPSGRARNEQFF. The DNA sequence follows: TGTGCCAGCATGGGTGTGCCTAGCGGGAGGGCGAGGAATGAGCAGTTCTTC.